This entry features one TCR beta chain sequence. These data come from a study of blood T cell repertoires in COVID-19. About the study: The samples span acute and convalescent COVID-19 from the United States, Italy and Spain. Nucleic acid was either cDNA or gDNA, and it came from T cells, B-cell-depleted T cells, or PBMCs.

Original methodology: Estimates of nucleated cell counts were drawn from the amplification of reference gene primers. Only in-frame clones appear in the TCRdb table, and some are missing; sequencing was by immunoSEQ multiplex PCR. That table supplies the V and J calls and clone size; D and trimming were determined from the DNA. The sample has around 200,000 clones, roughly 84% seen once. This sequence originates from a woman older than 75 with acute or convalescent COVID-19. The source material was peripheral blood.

The CDR3 spells CSVDQGSTEAFF. CDR3 DNA: TGCAGCGTTGACCAGGGATCCACTGAAGCTTTCTTT. V and J are TRBV29-1 and TRBJ1-1, with a weak D call TRBD1 (5 bases). This CDR3 spans 12 amino acids. CDR1 SQVTM and CDR2 ANQGSEA come from the germline V gene. V was pared by 3 bases and J by 4 bases, with 9 bases between. The whole variable domain, filled in from reference TRBV29-1 and TRBJ1-1, reads SAVISQKPSRDICQRGTSLTIQCQVDSQVTMMFWYRQQPGQSLTLIATANQGSEATYESGFVIDKFPISRPNLTFSTLTVSNMSPEDSSIYLCSVDQGSTEAFFGQGTRLTVV.